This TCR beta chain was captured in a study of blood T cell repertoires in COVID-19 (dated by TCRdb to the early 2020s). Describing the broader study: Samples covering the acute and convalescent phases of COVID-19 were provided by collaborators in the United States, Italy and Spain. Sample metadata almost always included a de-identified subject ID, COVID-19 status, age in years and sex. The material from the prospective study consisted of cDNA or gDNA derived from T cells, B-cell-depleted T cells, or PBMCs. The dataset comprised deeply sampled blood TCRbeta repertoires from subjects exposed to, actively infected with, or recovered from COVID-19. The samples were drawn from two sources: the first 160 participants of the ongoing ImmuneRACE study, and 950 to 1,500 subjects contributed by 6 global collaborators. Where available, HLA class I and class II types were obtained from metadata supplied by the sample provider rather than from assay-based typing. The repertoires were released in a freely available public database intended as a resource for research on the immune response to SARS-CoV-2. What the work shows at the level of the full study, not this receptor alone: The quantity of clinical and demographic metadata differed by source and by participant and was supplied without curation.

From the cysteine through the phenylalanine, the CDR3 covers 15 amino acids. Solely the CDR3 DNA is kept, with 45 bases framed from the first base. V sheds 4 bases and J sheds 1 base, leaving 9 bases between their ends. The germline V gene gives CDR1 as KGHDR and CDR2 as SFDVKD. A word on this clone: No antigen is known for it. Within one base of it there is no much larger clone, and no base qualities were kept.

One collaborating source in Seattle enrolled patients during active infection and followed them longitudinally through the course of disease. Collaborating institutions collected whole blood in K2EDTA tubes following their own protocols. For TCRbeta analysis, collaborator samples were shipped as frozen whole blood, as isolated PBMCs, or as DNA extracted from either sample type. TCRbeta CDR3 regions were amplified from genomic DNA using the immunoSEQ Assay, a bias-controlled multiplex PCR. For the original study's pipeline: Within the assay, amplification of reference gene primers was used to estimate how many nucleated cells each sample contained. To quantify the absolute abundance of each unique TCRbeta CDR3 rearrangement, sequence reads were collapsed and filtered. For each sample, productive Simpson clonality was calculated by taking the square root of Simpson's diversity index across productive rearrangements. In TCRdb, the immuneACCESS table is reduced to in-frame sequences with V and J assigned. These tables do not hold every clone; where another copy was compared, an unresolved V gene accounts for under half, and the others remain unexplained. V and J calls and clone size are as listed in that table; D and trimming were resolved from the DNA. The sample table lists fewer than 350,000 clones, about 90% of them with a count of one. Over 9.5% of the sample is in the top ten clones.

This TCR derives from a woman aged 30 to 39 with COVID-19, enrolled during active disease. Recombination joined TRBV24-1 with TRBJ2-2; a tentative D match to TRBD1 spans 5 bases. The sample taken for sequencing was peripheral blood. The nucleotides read TGTGCCACCAGTGACCGGACAATGAACACCGGGGAGCTGTTTTTT. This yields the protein CATSDRTMNTGELFF.